Listed below are T cell receptor beta chains from one sample, sequenced in a study of T cell changes during pregnancy in multiple sclerosis. Data came from immunoSEQ multiplex PCR; TCRdb stores just in-frame clones and leaves some out. The profile shows roughly 100,000 clones, 75% to 95% of them singletons. The source was peripheral blood, collected after pregnancy. The origin of the receptors is a female donor in good health, enrolled as a control in a pregnancy study. Both conserved end residues are part of each CDR3. A D gene is named only where the DNA matches it firmly. Clone size is stated in some rows and not others, as once, few, many or a class when expanded.

- TRBJ1-1 TRBV7-9 - TGTGCCAGCACCAGAGGCCAGAACACTGAAGCTTTCTTT CASTRGQNTEAFF
- TRBJ2-1 TRBV6-4 TRBD2 TGTGCCAGCAGTGACTCTAGCGGGGTTTGGAATGAGCAGTTCTTC CASSDSSGVWNEQFF
- TRBJ1-4 TRBV28 - TGTGCCAGCAGCCCCCCTACGGGGTCGAATGAAAAACTGTTTTTT CASSPPTGSNEKLFF
- TRBJ2-7 TRBV7-9 TRBD2 TGTGCCAGCAGCTCCGCCGGGGGGTTCGCCCAGTACTTC CASSSAGGFAQYF
- TRBJ1-4 TRBV5-1 TRBD1 TGCGCCAGCAGCAGTAGGGGGGGACAGGGGGAAAAACTGTTTTTT CASSSRGGQGEKLFF
- TRBJ1-2 TRBV27 - TGTGCCAGCAGTCCAACCACAGCGGGCGATGGCTACACCTTC CASSPTTAGDGYTF
- TRBJ2-3 TRBV6-5 TRBD1 TGTGCCAGCAGCGCGTACAGGGGGCGCACAGATACGCAGTATTTT CASSAYRGRTDTQYF
- TRBJ2-1 TRBV9 - TGTGCCAGCAGCGTAGATATTAGCAATGAGCAGTTCTTC CASSVDISNEQFF
few TRBJ2-7 TRBV6-5 - TGTGCCAGCAGTGCCGGCTACGAGCAGTACTTC CASSAGYEQYF
- TRBJ1-2 TRBV14 - TGTGCCAGCAGCCTGGGGGCTTATGGCTACACCTTC CASSLGAYGYTF
- TRBJ2-7 TRBV19 - TGTGCCAGTAGTATCCCGTACAGTAAGGACGAGCAGTACTTC CASSIPYSKDEQYF
- TRBJ2-3 TRBV9 TRBD2 TGTGCCAGCAGCGAGACTAGCGCAACAGATACGCAGTATTTT CASSETSATDTQYF
- TRBJ1-1 TRBV5-6 TRBD1 TGTGCCAGCAGCTTGGCAGGGACAGGGTCTGAAGCTTTCTTT CASSLAGTGSEAFF
- TRBJ1-2 TRBV19 - TGTGCCAGTAAAGACAGTAACTATGGCTACACCTTC CASKDSNYGYTF
- TRBJ1-5 TRBV28 - TGTGCCAGCAGTCGAGATTATCGCAATCAGCCCCAGCATTTT CASSRDYRNQPQHF
- TRBJ2-2 TRBV4-3 - TGCGCCAGCAGCCAAGATTTGGCCCAGAACACCGGGGAGCTGTTTTTT CASSQDLAQNTGELFF
- TRBJ2-1 TRBV7-2 TRBD1 TGTGCCAGCAGCTTAGCGTGGGACAGATACAATGAGCAGTTCTTC CASSLAWDRYNEQFF
- TRBJ1-6 TRBV4-1 - TGCGCCAGCAGCGACCCGGGAGCCAAAAGGACCCTCCACTTT CASSDPGAKRTLHF
- TRBJ2-1 TRBV5-1 TRBD2 TGCGCCAGCAGCTCTCCTAGCGGGGCCCACAATGAGCAGTTCTTC CASSSPSGAHNEQFF
- TRBJ2-1 TRBV5-8 TRBD2 TGTGCCAGCAGACCGGGGGGGGGTTACAATGAGCAGTTCTTC CASRPGGGYNEQFF
- TRBJ2-2 TRBV6-5 TRBD2 TGTGCCAGCAGTACGGGGGGCGGGGAGCTGTTTTTT CASSTGGGELFF
- TRBJ1-2 TRBV28 TRBD1 TGTGCCAGCAGTTTAACCCCATGGACAGGGGGAGGTGGCTACACCTTC CASSLTPWTGGGGYTF
- TRBJ1-4 TRBV6-1 TRBD1 TGTGCCAGCAACTCCGGGACAGATCATGAAAAACTGTTTTTT CASNSGTDHEKLFF
- TRBJ1-2 TRBV5-6 - TGTGCCAGCAGCTTGGAGGCGGATAACTATGGCTACACCTTC CASSLEADNYGYTF
few TRBJ2-1 TRBV23-1 TRBD1 TGCGCCAGGGGGACAGGGAGGTTGTACAATGAGCAGTTCTTC CARGTGRLYNEQFF
- TRBJ2-1 TRBV4-3 - TGCGCCAGCAGCCAAGATCGATCCGGAGGTGAGCAGTTCTTC CASSQDRSGGEQFF
once TRBJ1-5 TRBV28 - TGTGCCAGCAGTTTAGGCGCGGGGGCCAGGAGGTCTTCCCAGCCCCAGCATTTT CASSLGAGARRSSQPQHF
- TRBJ1-5 TRBV7-9 - TGTGCCAGCAGCTTAGGGTCAGGGGCTAATCAGCCCCAGCATTTT CASSLGSGANQPQHF